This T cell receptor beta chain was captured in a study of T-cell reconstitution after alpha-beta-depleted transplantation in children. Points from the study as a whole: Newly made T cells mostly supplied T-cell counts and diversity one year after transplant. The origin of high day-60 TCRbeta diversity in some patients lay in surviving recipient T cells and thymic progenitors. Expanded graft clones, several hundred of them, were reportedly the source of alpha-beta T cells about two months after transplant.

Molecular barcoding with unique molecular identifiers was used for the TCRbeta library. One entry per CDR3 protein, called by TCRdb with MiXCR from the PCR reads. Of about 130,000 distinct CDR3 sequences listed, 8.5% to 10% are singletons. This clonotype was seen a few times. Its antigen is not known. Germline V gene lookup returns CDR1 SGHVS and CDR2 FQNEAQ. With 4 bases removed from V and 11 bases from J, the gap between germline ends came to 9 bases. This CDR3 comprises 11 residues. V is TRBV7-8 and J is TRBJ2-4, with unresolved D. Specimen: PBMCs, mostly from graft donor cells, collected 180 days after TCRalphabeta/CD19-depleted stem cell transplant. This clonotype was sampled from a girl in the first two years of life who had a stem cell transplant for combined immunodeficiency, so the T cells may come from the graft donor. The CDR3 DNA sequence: TGTGCCAGCAGCTCGGTAGCCTTTCAGTACTTC. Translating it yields CASSSVAFQYF.